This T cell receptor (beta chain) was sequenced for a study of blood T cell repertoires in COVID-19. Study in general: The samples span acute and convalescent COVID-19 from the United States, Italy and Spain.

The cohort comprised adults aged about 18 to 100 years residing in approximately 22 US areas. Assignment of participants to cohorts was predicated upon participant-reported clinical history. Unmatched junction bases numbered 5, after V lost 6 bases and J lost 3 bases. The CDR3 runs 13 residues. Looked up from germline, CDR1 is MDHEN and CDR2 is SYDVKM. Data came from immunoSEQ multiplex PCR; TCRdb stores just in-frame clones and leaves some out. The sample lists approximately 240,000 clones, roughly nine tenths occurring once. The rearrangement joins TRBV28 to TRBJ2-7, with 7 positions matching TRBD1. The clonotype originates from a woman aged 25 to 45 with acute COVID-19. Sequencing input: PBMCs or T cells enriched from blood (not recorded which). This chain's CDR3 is CASRDTGVYEQYF. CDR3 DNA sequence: TGTGCCAGCAGGGATACAGGGGTCTACGAGCAGTACTTC.